This TCR beta chain derives from a study of blood T cell repertoires in COVID-19. The V and J ends lost 2 bases and 1 base, in that order; junction bases with no gene match: 2. The CDR3 is made up of 15 amino acids. Germline values: CDR1 SGHTS, CDR2 YDEGEE. Study processing details: How many nucleated cells were present was estimated from reference gene primer amplification. This table comes from immunoSEQ multiplex PCR, and its TCRdb copy is limited to in-frame clones, with some not included. D and trimming come from the DNA, and the V and J calls and clone size come from that table. The profile shows 7,000 to 10,000 clones, around 88% of them singletons.

The material sequenced was peripheral blood. The TCR comes from a woman aged 45-65 years with active or convalescent COVID-19. The chain carries TRBV5-8 and TRBJ2-3; 9 nucleotides align to TRBD2. The CDR3 DNA reads TGTGCCAGCAGCTTTGCTAGCGGGGGCACAGATACGCAGTATTTT. Amino acid sequence: CASSFASGGTDTQYF.